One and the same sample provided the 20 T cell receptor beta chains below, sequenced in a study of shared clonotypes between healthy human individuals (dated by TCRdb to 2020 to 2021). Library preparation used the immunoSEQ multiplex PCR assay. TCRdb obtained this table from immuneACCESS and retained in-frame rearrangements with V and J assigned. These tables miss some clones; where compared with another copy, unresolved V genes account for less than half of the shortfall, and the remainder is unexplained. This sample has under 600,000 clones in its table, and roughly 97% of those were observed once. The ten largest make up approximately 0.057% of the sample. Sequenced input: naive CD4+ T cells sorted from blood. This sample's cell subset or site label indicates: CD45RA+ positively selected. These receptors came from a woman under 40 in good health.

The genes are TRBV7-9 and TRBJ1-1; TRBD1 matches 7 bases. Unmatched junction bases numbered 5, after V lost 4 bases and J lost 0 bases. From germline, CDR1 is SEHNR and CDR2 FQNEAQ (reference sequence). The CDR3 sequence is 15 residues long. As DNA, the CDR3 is TGTGCCAGCAGCTACGGGACAGTCATGAACACTGAAGCTTTCTTT. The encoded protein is CASSYGTVMNTEAFF. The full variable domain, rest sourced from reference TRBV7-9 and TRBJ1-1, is DTGVSQNPRHKITKRGQNVTFRCDPISEHNRLYWYRQTLGQGPEFLTYFQNEAQLEKSRLLSDRFSAERPKGSFSTLEIQRTEQGDSAMYLCASSYGTVMNTEAFFGQGTRLTVV.

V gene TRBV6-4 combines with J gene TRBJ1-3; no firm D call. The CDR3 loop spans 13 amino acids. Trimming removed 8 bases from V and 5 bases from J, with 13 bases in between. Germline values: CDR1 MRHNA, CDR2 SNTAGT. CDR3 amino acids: CASAPGSRNTIYF. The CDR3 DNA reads TGTGCCAGCGCGCCGGGATCCAGAAACACCATATATTTT.

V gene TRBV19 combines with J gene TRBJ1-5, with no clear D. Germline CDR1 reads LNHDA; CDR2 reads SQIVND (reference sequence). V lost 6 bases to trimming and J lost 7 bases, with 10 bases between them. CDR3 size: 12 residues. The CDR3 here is CASSYSGQPQHF. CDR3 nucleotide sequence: TGTGCCAGTAGCTACAGTGGACAGCCCCAGCATTTT.

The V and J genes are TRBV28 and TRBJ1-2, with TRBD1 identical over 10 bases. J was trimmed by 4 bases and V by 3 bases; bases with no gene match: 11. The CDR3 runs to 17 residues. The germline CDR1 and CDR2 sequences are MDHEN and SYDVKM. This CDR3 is CASSFPLPGQGTYGYTF. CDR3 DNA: TGTGCCAGCAGTTTTCCACTCCCGGGACAGGGGACCTATGGCTACACCTTC.

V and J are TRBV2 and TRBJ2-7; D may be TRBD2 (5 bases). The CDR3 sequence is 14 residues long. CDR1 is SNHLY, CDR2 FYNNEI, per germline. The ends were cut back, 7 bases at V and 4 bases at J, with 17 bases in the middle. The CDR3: CASKGLLSGYEQYF. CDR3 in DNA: TGTGCCAGCAAAGGACTTCTGAGTGGTTACGAGCAGTACTTC.

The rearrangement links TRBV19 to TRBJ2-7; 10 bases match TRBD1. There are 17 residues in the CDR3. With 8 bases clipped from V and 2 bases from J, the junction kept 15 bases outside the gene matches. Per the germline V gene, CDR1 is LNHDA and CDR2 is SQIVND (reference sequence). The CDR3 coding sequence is TGTGCCAGTCCAAACCGGGACAGGGGCAACCGGGCCTACGAGCAGTACTTC. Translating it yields CASPNRDRGNRAYEQYF.

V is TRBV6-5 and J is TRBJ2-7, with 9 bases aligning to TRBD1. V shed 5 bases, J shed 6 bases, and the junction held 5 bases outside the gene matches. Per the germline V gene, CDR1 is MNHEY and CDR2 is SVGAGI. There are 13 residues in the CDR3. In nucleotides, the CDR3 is TGTGCCAGCAGTCTGGGACAGGGAGGCGAGCAGTACTTC. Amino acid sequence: CASSLGQGGEQYF.

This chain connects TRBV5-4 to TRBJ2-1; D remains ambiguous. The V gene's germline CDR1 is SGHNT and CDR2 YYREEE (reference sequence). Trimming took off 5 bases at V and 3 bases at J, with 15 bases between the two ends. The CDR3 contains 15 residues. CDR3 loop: CASSGQSFNYNEQFF. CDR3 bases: TGTGCCAGCAGTGGCCAGTCTTTTAACTACAATGAGCAGTTCTTC.

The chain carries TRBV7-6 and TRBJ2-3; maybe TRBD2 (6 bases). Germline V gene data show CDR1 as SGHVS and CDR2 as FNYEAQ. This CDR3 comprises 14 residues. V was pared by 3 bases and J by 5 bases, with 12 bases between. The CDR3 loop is CASSFGGAIDTQYF. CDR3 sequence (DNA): TGTGCCAGCAGCTTCGGGGGAGCAATAGATACGCAGTATTTT.

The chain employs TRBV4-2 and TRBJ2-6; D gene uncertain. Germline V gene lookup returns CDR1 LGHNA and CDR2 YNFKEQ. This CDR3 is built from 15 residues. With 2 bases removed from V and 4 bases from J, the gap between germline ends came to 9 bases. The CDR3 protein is CASSQQDGGANVLTF. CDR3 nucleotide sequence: TGTGCCAGCAGCCAACAGGACGGCGGGGCCAACGTCCTGACTTTC.

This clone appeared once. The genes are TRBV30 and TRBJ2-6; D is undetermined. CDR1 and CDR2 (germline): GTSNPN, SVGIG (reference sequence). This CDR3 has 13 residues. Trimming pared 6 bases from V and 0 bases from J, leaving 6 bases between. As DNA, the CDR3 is TGTGCCTGTGATTCCTCTGGGGCCAACGTCCTGACTTTC. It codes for CACDSSGANVLTF.

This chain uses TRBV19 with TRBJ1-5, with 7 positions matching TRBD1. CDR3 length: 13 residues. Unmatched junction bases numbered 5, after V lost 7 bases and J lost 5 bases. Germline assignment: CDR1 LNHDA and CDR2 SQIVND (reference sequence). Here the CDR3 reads CASTAQGDQPQHF. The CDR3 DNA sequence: TGTGCCAGTACCGCTCAGGGGGATCAGCCCCAGCATTTT. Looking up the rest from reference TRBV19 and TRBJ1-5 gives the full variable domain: DGGITQSPKYLFRKEGQNVTLSCEQNLNHDAMYWYRQDPGQGLRLIYYSQIVNDFQKGDIAEGYSVSREKKESFPLTVTSAQKNPTAFYLCASTAQGDQPQHFGDGTRLSIL.

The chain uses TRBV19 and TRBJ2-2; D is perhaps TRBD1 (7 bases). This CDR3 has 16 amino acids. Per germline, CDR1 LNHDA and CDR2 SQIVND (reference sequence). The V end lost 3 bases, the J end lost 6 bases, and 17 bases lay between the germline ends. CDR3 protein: CASSIWAGGTAGELFF. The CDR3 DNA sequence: TGTGCCAGTAGTATCTGGGCAGGGGGGACCGCCGGGGAGCTGTTTTTT.

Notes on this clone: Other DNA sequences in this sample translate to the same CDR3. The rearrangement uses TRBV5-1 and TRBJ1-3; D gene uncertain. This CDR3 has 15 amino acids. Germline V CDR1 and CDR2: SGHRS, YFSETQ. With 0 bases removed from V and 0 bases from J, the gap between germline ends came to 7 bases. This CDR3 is CASSLGTDSGNTIYF. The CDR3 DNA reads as TGCGCCAGCAGCTTGGGTACAGACTCTGGAAACACCATATATTTT.

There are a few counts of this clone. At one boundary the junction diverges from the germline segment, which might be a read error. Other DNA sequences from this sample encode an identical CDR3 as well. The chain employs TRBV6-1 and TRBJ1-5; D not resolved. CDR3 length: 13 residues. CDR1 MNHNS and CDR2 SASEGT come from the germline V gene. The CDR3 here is CASSEEGNQPQHF. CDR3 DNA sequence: TGTGCCAGCAGCGAAGAGGGTAATCAGCCCCAGCATTTT.

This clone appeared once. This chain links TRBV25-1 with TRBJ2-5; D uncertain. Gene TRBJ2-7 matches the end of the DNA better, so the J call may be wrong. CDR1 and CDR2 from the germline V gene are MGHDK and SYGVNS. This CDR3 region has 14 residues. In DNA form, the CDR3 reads TGTGCCAGCAGTGAATCTCCGGGTGCCTACGAGCAGTACTTC. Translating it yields CASSESPGAYEQYF.

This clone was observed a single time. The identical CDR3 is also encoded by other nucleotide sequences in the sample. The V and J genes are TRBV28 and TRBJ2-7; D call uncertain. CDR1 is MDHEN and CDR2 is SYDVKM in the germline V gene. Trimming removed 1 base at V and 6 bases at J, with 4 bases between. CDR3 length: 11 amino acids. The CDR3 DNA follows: TGTGCCAGCAGTTTATTCGGCGAGCAGTACTTC. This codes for CASSLFGEQYF.

In DNA form, the CDR3 reads TGTGCCAGTTCCTATAGGGGCAAGCATCAGCCCCAGCATTTT. Its translation is CASSYRGKHQPQHF. V is TRBV19 and J is TRBJ1-5, with a tentative D call TRBD1 (5 bases). The germline V gene encodes CDR1 LNHDA and CDR2 SQIVND (reference sequence). Deletions cut 8 bases from V and 5 bases from J, with 16 bases between. The CDR3 is made up of 14 amino acids.

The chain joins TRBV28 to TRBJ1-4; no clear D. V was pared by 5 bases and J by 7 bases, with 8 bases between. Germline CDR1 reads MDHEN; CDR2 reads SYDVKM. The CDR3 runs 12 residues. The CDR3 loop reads CASSQRAEKLFF. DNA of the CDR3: TGTGCCAGCAGTCAGCGGGCTGAAAAACTGTTTTTT.

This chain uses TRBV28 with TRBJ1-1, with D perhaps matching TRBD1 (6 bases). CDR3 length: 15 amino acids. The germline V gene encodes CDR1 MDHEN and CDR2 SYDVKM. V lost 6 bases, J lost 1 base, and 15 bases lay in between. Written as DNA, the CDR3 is TGTGCCAGCAGCAACGGGGGAGGGGGGAACACTGAAGCTTTCTTT. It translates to CASSNGGGGNTEAFF.